This TCR beta chain originates from a study of cytomegalovirus exposure and HLA in healthy donors. About the study: Researchers found that roughly 77% of under 450 genotyped donors fell within the Caucasian-associated ancestry cluster.

In regard to this clone: Its matching antigen is unknown.

The CDR3 totals 16 residues. Germline V CDR1 and CDR2: SGHRS, YFSETQ. The V gene lost 4 bases and the J gene lost 6 bases, with 19 bases spanning the gap. Broader study findings: There was a cluster of highly shared sequence variants that was likely a sequencing artifact. Exclusion applied to some V segments, including TRBV6-2 and TRBV6-3, as they were indistinguishable.

Nominally healthy donors provided the samples, though records likely missed some immune exposures. Both 60 Vbeta primers and 13 Jbeta primers went into the PCR. The table came from immunoSEQ multiplex PCR; TCRdb's copy has only in-frame clones and leaves some out. The table has more than 90,000 clones, roughly 66% seen once. Sequenced material: PBMCs. This TCR was sampled from a woman in her twenties or thirties in good health and CMV-seronegative. The chain carries TRBV5-1 and TRBJ1-4, with D maybe TRBD1 (5 bases). In nucleotides, the CDR3 is TGCGCCAGCAGCCCTGCCCCGCAGGGCATCGATGAAAAACTGTTTTTT. Amino acid sequence: CASSPAPQGIDEKLFF. Full variable domain (missing parts from reference TRBV5-1 and TRBJ1-4): KAGVTQTPRYLIKTRGQQVTLSCSPISGHRSVSWYQQTPGQGLQFLFEYFSETQRNKGNFPGRFSGRQFSNSRSEMNVSTLELGDSALYLCASSPAPQGIDEKLFFGSGTQLSVL.